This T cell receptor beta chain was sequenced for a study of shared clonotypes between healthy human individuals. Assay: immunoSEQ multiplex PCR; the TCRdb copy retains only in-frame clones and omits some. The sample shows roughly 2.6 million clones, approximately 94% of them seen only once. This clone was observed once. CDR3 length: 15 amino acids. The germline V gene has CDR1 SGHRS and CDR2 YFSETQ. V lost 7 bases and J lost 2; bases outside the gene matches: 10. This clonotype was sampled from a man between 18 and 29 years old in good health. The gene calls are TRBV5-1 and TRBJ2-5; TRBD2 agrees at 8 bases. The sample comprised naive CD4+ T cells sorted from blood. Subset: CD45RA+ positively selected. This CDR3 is CASGPATSVQETQYF. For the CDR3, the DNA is TGCGCCAGCGGCCCCGCGACTAGCGTTCAAGAGACCCAGTACTTC.